This is a list of T cell receptor beta chains from one sample in a study of T cell repertoires in cytomegalovirus infection. Using its own MiXCR run on the reads, TCRdb lists one record per CDR3 protein. The sample consists of almost 550,000 distinct CDR3 sequences, more than 15% of them appearing once. Sequenced: CD8+ T cells from PBMCs. The receptors derive from a human donor in good health (CMV status not recorded). Some clones in this sample may be carry-over from other donors' samples. Both conserved end residues are part of each CDR3. A D gene is named only where the DNA matches it firmly. The size of a clone is reported for some rows only, either as once, few or many, or as a class for expanded clones.

j_call v_call cdr3_length clone_size d_call cdr3_aa cdr3_nt
TRBJ2-5 TRBV12-5 16 many TRBD1 CASGFPGKGQTNTQYF TGTGCTAGTGGTTTCCCAGGGAAGGGACAGACCAATACACAGTACTTC
TRBJ2-1 TRBV10-3 15 many TRBD2 CAISEVSSGSGEQFF TGTGCCATCAGTGAGGTGTCTAGCGGGAGTGGTGAGCAGTTCTTC
TRBJ1-4 TRBV9 16 NA NA CASSVGNRVVNEKLFF TGTGCCAGCAGCGTAGGGAACAGGGTGGTGAATGAAAAACTGTTTTTT
TRBJ2-5 TRBV7-9 14 NA TRBD1 CASSSVTGGETQYF TGTGCCAGCAGCTCAGTCACAGGGGGAGAGACCCAGTACTTC
TRBJ2-5 TRBV27 15 many TRBD1 CASSPNNRGKETQYF TGTGCCAGCAGTCCCAATAACAGGGGGAAAGAGACCCAGTACTTC
TRBJ2-7 TRBV27 14 NA TRBD2 CASSRTSGAYEQYF TGTGCCAGCAGCCGGACTAGCGGCGCCTACGAGCAGTACTTC
TRBJ2-5 TRBV2 13 NA NA CASLRGASETQYF TGTGCCAGCTTGCGCGGGGCCTCCGAGACCCAGTACTTC
TRBJ1-1 TRBV12-3/TRBV12-4 15 many NA CASSSSAGVNTEAFF TGTGCCAGCAGCTCCTCGGCAGGGGTGAACACTGAAGCTTTCTTT
TRBJ2-3 TRBV7-9 14 many NA CASSPLEIIDTQYF TGTGCCAGCAGCCCGCTGGAGATAATTGATACGCAGTATTTT
TRBJ1-1 TRBV27 12 few NA CASSNPGGEAFF TGTGCCAGCAGTAACCCGGGGGGGGAAGCTTTCTTT
TRBJ2-7 TRBV19 14 few NA CASSITGRGHEQYF TGTGCCAGTAGTATTACGGGGAGAGGCCACGAGCAGTACTTC
TRBJ2-1 TRBV6-5 15 NA NA CASSYDSIGYNEQIF TGTGCCAGCAGTTATGACAGTATTGGGTACAATGAGCAGATCTTC
TRBJ1-5 TRBV5-6 15 NA NA CASSLVAAGDQPQHF TGTGCCAGCAGCTTGGTCGCCGCCGGGGATCAGCCCCAGCATTTT
TRBJ2-3 TRBV7-9 11 many TRBD2 CASGLAGTQYF TGTGCCAGCGGATTAGCGGGGACGCAGTATTTT
TRBJ1-5 TRBV6-2/TRBV6-3 18 NA NA CASSHKVGGRDRNQPQHF TGTGCCAGCAGCCACAAGGTGGGGGGCAGGGATCGCAATCAGCCCCAGCATTTT
TRBJ2-1 TRBV14 14 many TRBD1 CASSPKGTGNEQFF TGTGCCAGCAGCCCGAAAGGGACAGGGAATGAGCAGTTCTTC
TRBJ1-5 TRBV6-5 15 few NA CASRQSAGHNQPQHF TGTGCCAGCAGGCAATCGGCAGGACACAATCAGCCCCAGCATTTT
TRBJ2-1 TRBV14 16 many NA CASSLQLSMTYNEQFF TGTGCCAGCAGCCTACAGTTAAGCATGACCTACAATGAGCAGTTCTTC
TRBJ2-7 TRBV7-9 15 many NA CASSPKSQGAYEQYF TGTGCCAGCAGCCCAAAATCACAGGGCGCCTACGAGCAGTACTTC
TRBJ1-2 TRBV29-1 14 NA TRBD1 CSVDRGRGLYGYTF TGCAGCGTAGACAGGGGGCGCGGACTCTATGGCTACACCTTC
TRBJ2-7 TRBV28 17 NA TRBD2 CARSSPGLAGSSYDQYF TGTGCCAGAAGTTCTCCGGGACTAGCGGGAAGCTCCTACGATCAGTACTTC
TRBJ1-1 TRBV5-4 14 many NA CASSLVGENTEAFF TGTGCCAGCAGCTTGGTGGGGGAGAACACTGAAGCTTTCTTT
TRBJ2-1 TRBV5-1 14 few NA CASSPEATYNEQFF TGCGCCAGCAGCCCAGAGGCTACCTACAATGAGCAGTTCTTC
TRBJ1-4 TRBV3-1 15 NA NA CASSQVVYGDEKLFF TGTGCCAGCAGCCAAGTCGTGTACGGGGATGAAAAACTGTTTTTT